This TCR beta chain is drawn from a study of blood T cell repertoires in COVID-19. Study as a whole: Samples of COVID-19 (acute and convalescent) were obtained from the United States, Italy and Spain. T cells, B-cell-depleted T cells, or PBMCs provided the cDNA or gDNA that served as material.

The CDR3 loop spans 15 amino acids. CDR1 is MNHEY, CDR2 SVGAGI, per germline. V lost 6 bases, J lost 9 bases, and 10 bases stayed unmatched. Participant-given clinical history determined each cohort assignment. Authors' analysis steps: Cell counts per sample came from amplifying reference gene primers. Some clones are missing from TCRdb's copy, which holds only in-frame ones; the method was immunoSEQ multiplex PCR. Clone size and the V and J calls come from that table; the DNA yielded D and trimming. Found here are more than 250,000 clones, 85% to 90% of them singletons; the top ten hold roughly 1.6%.

The chain employs TRBV6-5 and TRBJ2-1, with 11 bases fitting TRBD2. The receptor was derived from a young woman with acute COVID-19. Sequencing was carried out using PBMCs or T cells enriched from blood (not recorded which). DNA for the CDR3: TGTGCCAGCAGAAAGCCCCTAGCGGGAGGAGGTGAGCAGTTCTTC. It is translated as CASRKPLAGGGEQFF.